This TCR beta chain comes out of a study of blood T cell repertoires in COVID-19 (TCRdb year 2020). Context from the whole study: Samples from collaborators originated in the United States, Italy and Spain and spanned both the acute and convalescent phases of COVID-19. Subjects who had been exposed to COVID-19, were actively infected with it, or had recovered from it provided the deeply sampled blood TCRbeta repertoires that made up the dataset. The samples were drawn from the first 160 participants of the ongoing ImmuneRACE study and from 950 to 1,500 subjects provided by 6 global collaborators. HLA class I and class II types, where available, came from metadata supplied by the sample provider rather than from assay-based typing. The prospective study material was composed of cDNA or gDNA derived from T cells, B-cell-depleted T cells, or PBMCs. The repertoires were released in a freely available public database intended as a resource for research on the immune response to SARS-CoV-2. Nearly every sample came with metadata listing a de-identified subject ID, COVID-19 status, age in years and sex.

The CDR3 holds 12 amino acids from the cysteine to the phenylalanine. Solely the CDR3 DNA is kept, with 36 bases framed from the first base. Per the germline V gene, SGHTA is the CDR1 and FQGNSA is the CDR2. The junction shows trimming of 1 base on V and 10 bases on J, plus 8 bases between the germline ends. Results the study describes overall, beyond this receptor: Clinical and demographic metadata were provided uncurated, with the amount varying by source and participant.

The immunoSEQ Assay, a bias-controlled multiplex PCR, was used to amplify TCRbeta CDR3 regions from genomic DNA. On the study's bioinformatics: Nucleated cell counts per sample were estimated from amplification of reference gene primers within the assay. To quantify the absolute abundance of each unique TCRbeta CDR3 rearrangement, sequence reads were collapsed and filtered. For each sample, productive Simpson clonality was calculated by taking the square root of Simpson's diversity index across productive rearrangements. The table comes from immuneACCESS by way of TCRdb, which keeps in-frame sequences with V and J called. Part of the clones is missing from these tables; in studies checked, under half for an unresolved V gene and the rest for unknown reasons. The V and J calls and clone size come from that table; D and trimming were worked out from the DNA. The sample table records around 50,000 clones; about 90% of these occur just once. Around 6.4% of the sample is held by the ten biggest clonotypes.

Each collaborating institution followed its own protocols to collect whole blood in K2EDTA tubes. For TCRbeta analysis, collaborator samples were shipped as frozen whole blood, as isolated PBMCs, or as DNA extracted from either sample type. To note about this clone: Its antigen remains undetermined. No much larger clone exists at a distance of one base, and base qualities are not known.

The source material was peripheral blood. The receptor comes from a man between 65 and 85 years old with active COVID-19. The chain links TRBV7-2 with TRBJ1-5, with the D gene not confidently named. The DNA sequence is as follows: TGTGCCAGCAGCTTAGAGAGGAAACCCCAGCATTTT. Translated, it reads CASSLERKPQHF.